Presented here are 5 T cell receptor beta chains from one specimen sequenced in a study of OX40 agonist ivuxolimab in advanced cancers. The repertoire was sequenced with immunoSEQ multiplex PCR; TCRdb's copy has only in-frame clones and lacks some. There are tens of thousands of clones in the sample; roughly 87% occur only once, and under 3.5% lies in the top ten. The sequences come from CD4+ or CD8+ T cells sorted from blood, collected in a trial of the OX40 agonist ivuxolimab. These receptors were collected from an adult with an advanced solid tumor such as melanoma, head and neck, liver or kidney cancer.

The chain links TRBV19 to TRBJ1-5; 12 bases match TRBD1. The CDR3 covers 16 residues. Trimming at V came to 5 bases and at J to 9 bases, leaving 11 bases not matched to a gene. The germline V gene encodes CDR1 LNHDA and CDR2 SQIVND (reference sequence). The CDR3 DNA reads TGTGCCAGTAGTCAGGCCGGGACAGGGGGCAGGTTGCCCCAGCATTTT. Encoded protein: CASSQAGTGGRLPQHF. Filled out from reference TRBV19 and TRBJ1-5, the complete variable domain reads DGGITQSPKYLFRKEGQNVTLSCEQNLNHDAMYWYRQDPGQGLRLIYYSQIVNDFQKGDIAEGYSVSREKKESFPLTVTSAQKNPTAFYLCASSQAGTGGRLPQHFGDGTRLSIL.

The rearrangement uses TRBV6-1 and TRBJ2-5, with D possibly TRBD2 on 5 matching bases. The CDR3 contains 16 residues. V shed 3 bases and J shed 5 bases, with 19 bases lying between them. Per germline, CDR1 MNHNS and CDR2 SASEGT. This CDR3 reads CASSDTMGVWRETQYF. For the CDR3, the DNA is TGTGCCAGCAGTGACACTATGGGAGTTTGGCGGGAGACCCAGTACTTC.

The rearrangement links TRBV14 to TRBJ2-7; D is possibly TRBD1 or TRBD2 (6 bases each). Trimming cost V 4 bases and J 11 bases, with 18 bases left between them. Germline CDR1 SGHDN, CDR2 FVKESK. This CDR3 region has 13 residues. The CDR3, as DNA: TGTGCCAGCAGCCCGGCCGACGGGGGCAAGGAGTACTTC. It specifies CASSPADGGKEYF.

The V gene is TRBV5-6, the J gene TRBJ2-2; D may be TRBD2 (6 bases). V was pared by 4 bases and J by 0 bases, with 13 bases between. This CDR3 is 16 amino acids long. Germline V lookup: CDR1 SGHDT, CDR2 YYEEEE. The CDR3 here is CASSRAGNPNTGELFF. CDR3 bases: TGTGCCAGCAGCCGGGCGGGGAATCCGAACACCGGGGAGCTGTTTTTT.

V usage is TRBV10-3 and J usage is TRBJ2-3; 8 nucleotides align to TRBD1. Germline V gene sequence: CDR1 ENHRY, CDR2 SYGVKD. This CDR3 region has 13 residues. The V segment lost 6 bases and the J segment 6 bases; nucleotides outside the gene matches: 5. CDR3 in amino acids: CAIRGGQDDTQYF. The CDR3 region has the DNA TGTGCCATCAGGGGGGGACAGGACGATACGCAGTATTTT.